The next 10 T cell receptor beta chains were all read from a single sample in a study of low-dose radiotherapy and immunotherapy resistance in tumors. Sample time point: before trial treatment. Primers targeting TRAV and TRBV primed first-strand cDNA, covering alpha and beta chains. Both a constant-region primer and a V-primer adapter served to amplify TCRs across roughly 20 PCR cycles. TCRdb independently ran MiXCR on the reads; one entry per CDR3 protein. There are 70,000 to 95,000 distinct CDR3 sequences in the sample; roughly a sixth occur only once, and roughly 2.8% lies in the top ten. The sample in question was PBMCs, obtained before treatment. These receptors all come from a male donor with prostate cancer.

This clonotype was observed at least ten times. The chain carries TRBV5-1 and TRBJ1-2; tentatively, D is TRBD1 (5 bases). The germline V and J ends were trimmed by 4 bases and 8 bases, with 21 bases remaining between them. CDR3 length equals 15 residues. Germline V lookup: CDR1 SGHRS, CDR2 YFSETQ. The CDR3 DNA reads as TGCGCCAGCAGCCGAACGACAGATCCTTATGAGGGCTACACCTTC. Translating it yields CASSRTTDPYEGYTF.

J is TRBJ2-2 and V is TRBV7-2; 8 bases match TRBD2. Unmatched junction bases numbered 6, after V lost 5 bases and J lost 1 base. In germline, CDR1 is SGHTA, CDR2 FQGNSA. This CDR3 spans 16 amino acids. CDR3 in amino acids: CASSARGGLNTGELFF. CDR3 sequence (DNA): TGTGCCAGCAGCGCTCGCGGGGGGCTGAACACCGGGGAGCTGTTTTTT.

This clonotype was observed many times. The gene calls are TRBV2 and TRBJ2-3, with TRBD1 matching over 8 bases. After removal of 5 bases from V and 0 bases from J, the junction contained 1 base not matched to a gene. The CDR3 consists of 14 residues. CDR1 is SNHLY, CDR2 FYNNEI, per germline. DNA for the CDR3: TGTGCCAGCAGTAGGACAGGGAGCACAGATACGCAGTATTTT. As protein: CASSRTGSTDTQYF. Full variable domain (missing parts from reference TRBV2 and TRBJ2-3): EPEVTQTPSHQVTQMGQEVILRCVPISNHLYFYWYRQILGQKVEFLVSFYNNEISEKSEIFDDQFSVERPDGSNFTLKIRSTKLEDSAMYFCASSRTGSTDTQYFGPGTRLTVL.

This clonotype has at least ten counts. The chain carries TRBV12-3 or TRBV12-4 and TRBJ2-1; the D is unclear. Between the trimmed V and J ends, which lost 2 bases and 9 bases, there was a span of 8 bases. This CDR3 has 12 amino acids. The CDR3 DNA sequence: TGTGCCAGCAGTTTAACCGAAGGTGAGCAGTTCTTC. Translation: CASSLTEGEQFF.

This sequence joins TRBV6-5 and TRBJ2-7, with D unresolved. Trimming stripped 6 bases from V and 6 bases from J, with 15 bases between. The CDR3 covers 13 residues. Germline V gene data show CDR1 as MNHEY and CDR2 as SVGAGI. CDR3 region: CASRSPAGSEQYF. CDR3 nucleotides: TGTGCCAGCAGGTCTCCCGCCGGTAGCGAGCAGTACTTC.

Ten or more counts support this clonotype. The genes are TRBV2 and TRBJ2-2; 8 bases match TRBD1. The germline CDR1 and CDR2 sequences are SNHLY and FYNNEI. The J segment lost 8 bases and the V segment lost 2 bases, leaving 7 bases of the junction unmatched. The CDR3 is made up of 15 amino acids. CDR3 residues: CASSESDRATGELFF. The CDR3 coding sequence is TGTGCCAGCAGTGAATCGGACAGGGCAACGGGGGAGCTGTTTTTT.

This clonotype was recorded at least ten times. CDR3 nucleotide sequence: TGTGCCTGGACTAGACAGAGCGAAGAGACCCAGTACTTC. Translation: CAWTRQSEETQYF. This sequence joins TRBV30 and TRBJ2-5; D possibly corresponds to TRBD1 (5 bases). The CDR3 extends over 13 amino acids. CDR1 and CDR2 from the germline V gene are GTSNPN and SVGIG (reference sequence). V dropped 4 bases and J dropped 3 bases, with 12 bases sitting between them.

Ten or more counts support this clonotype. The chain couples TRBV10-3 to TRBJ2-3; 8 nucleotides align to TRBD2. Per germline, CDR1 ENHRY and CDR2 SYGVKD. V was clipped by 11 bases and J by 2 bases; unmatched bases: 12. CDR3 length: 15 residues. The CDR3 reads CALRGGSGDTDTQYF. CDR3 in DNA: TGTGCCCTCCGGGGGGGGAGCGGTGACACAGATACGCAGTATTTT.

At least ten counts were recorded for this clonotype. The CDR3 spells CAIGTSYYEQYF. The CDR3 DNA reads TGTGCCATCGGAACAAGCTACTACGAGCAGTACTTC. The chain couples TRBV10-3 to TRBJ2-7; D not resolved. Germline CDR1 reads ENHRY; CDR2 reads SYGVKD. This CDR3 is built from 12 residues. Trimming pared 8 bases from V and 3 bases from J, leaving 11 bases between.

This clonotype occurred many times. CDR3 loop: CASSLETAPYGYTF. CDR3 DNA: TGCGCCAGCAGCTTGGAGACAGCTCCTTATGGCTACACCTTC. This rearrangement joins TRBV5-1 to TRBJ1-2; D possibly corresponds to TRBD1 (5 bases). V gave up 0 bases and J gave up 5 bases, with 11 bases separating them. The CDR3 has 14 amino acids. The V gene's germline CDR1 is SGHRS and CDR2 YFSETQ.